Following are 20 T cell receptor beta chains from one sample sequenced in a study of cytomegalovirus exposure and HLA in healthy donors. Measured with immunoSEQ multiplex PCR; TCRdb has only the in-frame clones, and not every one. The table records 250,000 to 300,000 clones, roughly 85% of them present only once. Sequences were obtained from PBMCs. The receptors come from a woman aged 18-29 years in good health and CMV-seronegative.

The chain has TRBV11-3 and TRBJ1-2; the D is unclear. Germline lookup yields CDR1 SGHNT and CDR2 YENEEA. V was cut by 4 bases and J by 1 base, with 16 bases left in between. The CDR3 runs 16 residues. The DNA of the CDR3 is TGTGCCAGCAGCTCCGGTTCGCGGGTATTTAACTATGGCTACACCTTC. The encoded protein is CASSSGSRVFNYGYTF.

V usage is TRBV5-1 and J usage is TRBJ1-1, with D perhaps TRBD1 (5 bases). V lost 0 bases and J lost 0, with 18 bases in between. The CDR3 loop spans 18 amino acids. CDR1 is SGHRS and CDR2 is YFSETQ in the germline V gene. In nucleotides, the CDR3 is TGCGCCAGCAGCTTGGAAGTTGGGGGGACCCCTTTGAACACTGAAGCTTTCTTT. Amino acid sequence: CASSLEVGGTPLNTEAFF.

In DNA form, the CDR3 reads TGTGCCAGCAGCACCCGCGACAGGTTCAAAGGCTACACCTTC. Translating it yields CASSTRDRFKGYTF. V is TRBV6-6 and J is TRBJ1-2, with a tentative D call TRBD1 (6 bases). Germline V CDR1 and CDR2: MNHNY, SVGAGI (reference sequence). The CDR3 extends over 14 amino acids. Trimming cost V 6 bases and J 8 bases, with 19 bases left between them.

This clone was counted between two and nine times. CDR3 nucleotides: TGCAGTTACAGGGGAATCTATGGCTACACCTTC. Translation: CSYRGIYGYTF. The rearrangement joins TRBV20-1 to TRBJ1-2; 7 bases are a match to TRBD1. This CDR3 is built from 11 residues. From germline, CDR1 is DFQATT and CDR2 SNEGSKA (reference sequence). V lost 8 bases and J lost 4; bases outside the gene matches: 4.

This sequence joins TRBV11-3 and TRBJ2-5, with 11 bases fitting TRBD2. V lost 5 bases to trimming and J lost 5 bases; unmatched junction nucleotides: 7. CDR1 SGHNT and CDR2 YENEEA come from the germline V gene. The CDR3 spans 15 residues. CDR3 in DNA: TGTGCCAGCAGCCGGAGACTAGCGGGACAGGAGACCCAGTACTTC. The encoded protein is CASSRRLAGQETQYF.

The rearrangement joins TRBV30 to TRBJ2-1; 8 bases match TRBD2. Trimming cost V 0 bases and J 8 bases; bases outside gene matches: 9. The CDR3 runs to 15 residues. Germline V CDR1 and CDR2: GTSNPN, SVGIG (reference sequence). The CDR3 is CAWSVSPGGRDEQFF. The CDR3 bases are TGTGCCTGGAGTGTATCCCCGGGGGGGCGTGATGAGCAGTTCTTC.

The rearrangement uses TRBV5-6 and TRBJ1-2, with a weak D call TRBD1 (5 bases). The CDR3 totals 14 residues. V was trimmed by 1 base and J by 7 bases, leaving 14 bases between them. From germline, CDR1 is SGHDT and CDR2 YYEEEE. Written as DNA, the CDR3 is TGTGCCAGCAGCTTGTATAAGGGGCAACGTGGCTACACCTTC. Protein sequence: CASSLYKGQRGYTF. The complete variable domain, with remaining parts taken from reference TRBV5-6 and TRBJ1-2, reads DAGVTQSPTHLIKTRGQQVTLRCSPKSGHDTVSWYQQALGQGPQFIFQYYEEEERQRGNFPDRFSGHQFPNYSSELNVNALLLGDSALYLCASSLYKGQRGYTFGSGTRLTVV.

The V and J genes are TRBV11-1 and TRBJ1-2; tentatively, D is TRBD1 (5 bases). The CDR3 has 13 amino acids. Trimming left V 4 bases short and J 4 bases short, with 10 bases between. From germline, CDR1 is SGHAT and CDR2 FQDESV (reference sequence). The CDR3 protein is CASSSLDTYGYTF. The CDR3 DNA reads TGTGCCAGCAGCTCATTGGACACCTATGGCTACACCTTC.

The chain uses TRBV19 and TRBJ2-3, with TRBD1 matching 8 bases. Per germline, CDR1 LNHDA and CDR2 SQIVND (reference sequence). The CDR3 consists of 15 residues. V was pared by 5 bases and J by 2 bases, with 6 bases of the junction left unmatched. The CDR3 loop reads CASSPRTGYTDTQYF. CDR3 DNA: TGTGCCAGTAGTCCCCGGACAGGGTACACAGATACGCAGTATTTT.

This clone was found once. This chain connects TRBV6-4 to TRBJ2-3; D is undetermined. V lost 2 bases to trimming and J lost 4 bases, with 13 bases between them. CDR3 length: 15 amino acids. Per germline, CDR1 MRHNA and CDR2 SNTAGT. The CDR3 DNA reads TGTGCCAGCAGTGACAGGCTCGCAGGATCAGATACGCAGTATTTT. This codes for CASSDRLAGSDTQYF.

This sequence joins TRBV10-3 and TRBJ1-2; 7 bases match TRBD1. V gave up 10 bases and J gave up 2 bases; unmatched junction bases: 10. The germline V gene has CDR1 ENHRY and CDR2 SYGVKD. The CDR3 spans 14 residues. This chain's CDR3 is CATFPGQHNYGYTF. In DNA, the CDR3 is TGTGCCACCTTTCCGGGACAGCACAACTATGGCTACACCTTC.

This clone showed up just a few times. V usage is TRBV2 and J usage is TRBJ1-2; TRBD1 matches 8 bases. Looked up from germline, CDR1 is SNHLY and CDR2 is FYNNEI. J was trimmed by 4 bases and V by 5 bases; bases with no gene match: 6. The CDR3 has 14 amino acids. DNA for the CDR3: TGTGCCAGCAGTAGGTGGACAGGGACCTATGGCTACACCTTC. Residues: CASSRWTGTYGYTF.

The chain recombines TRBV11-3 with TRBJ1-1, with D perhaps matching TRBD1 (5 bases). This CDR3 region has 16 residues. Germline assignment: CDR1 SGHNT and CDR2 YENEEA. The V and J ends lost 3 bases and 2 bases respectively, with 16 bases between them. The DNA of the CDR3 is TGTGCCAGCAGCTTGGGGCCGGGAGTAATTAACACTGAAGCTTTCTTT. This sequence encodes CASSLGPGVINTEAFF.

This sequence joins TRBV7-7 and TRBJ2-7, with 10 nucleotides matching TRBD2. The germline gives CDR1 SSHAT, CDR2 FNYEAQ (reference sequence). There are 16 residues in the CDR3. Germline trimming cut 2 bases from V and 5 bases from J; bases unmatched to any gene: 9. CDR3 residues: CASSLTKREGLDEQYF. CDR3 nucleotide sequence: TGTGCCAGCAGCTTAACCAAGCGGGAGGGCCTAGACGAGCAGTACTTC.

The V call is TRBV5-6, the J call TRBJ2-7; D might be TRBD2 (5 bases). Germline V CDR1 and CDR2: SGHDT, YYEEEE. The CDR3 consists of 13 residues. V lost 4 bases and J 2 bases, leaving 10 bases between the germline ends. CDR3 loop: CASSKSGTYEQYF. The DNA of the CDR3 is TGTGCCAGCAGCAAGTCGGGAACCTACGAGCAGTACTTC.

V and J are TRBV29-1 and TRBJ2-3; the match to TRBD2 covers 8 bases. In germline, CDR1 is SQVTM, CDR2 ANQGSEA. Germline trimming cut 3 bases from V and 0 bases from J; bases unmatched to any gene: 5. The CDR3 has 15 amino acids. The DNA of the CDR3 is TGCAGCGTTGACGGGGGGGGGTCTAGCACAGATACGCAGTATTTT. It is translated as CSVDGGGSSTDTQYF.

With respect to this clone: Compared with germline, one end of the junction differs, possibly owing to a read error. The chain joins TRBV7-7 to TRBJ2-3; possibly TRBD1 for D (5 bases). Germline V gives CDR1 SSHAT, CDR2 FNYEAQ (reference sequence). The CDR3 totals 14 residues. The CDR3, as DNA: TGTGCTAGCAGCTTAGGGGAACAGGCCCATACGCAGTATTTT. This sequence encodes CASSLGEQAHTQYF.

DNA of the CDR3: TGCGCCAGCAGCCGAACCGGGACTAGCCGCTACGAGCAGTACTTC. Translation gives CASSRTGTSRYEQYF. The chain carries TRBV4-1 and TRBJ2-7; 9 nucleotides agree with TRBD2. Germline CDR1 and CDR2: MGHRA and YSYEKL. The ends lost 4 bases at V and 3 bases at J; junction bases unmatched: 7. CDR3 length equals 15 residues.

V usage is TRBV18 and J usage is TRBJ2-2; TRBD1 agrees at 9 bases. Germline V gene sequence: CDR1 KGHSH, CDR2 LQKENI. The CDR3 is 16 residues long. The ends lost 3 bases at V and 4 bases at J; junction bases unmatched: 6. This CDR3 reads CASSPLLTGGTGELFF. DNA of the CDR3: TGTGCCAGCTCACCCCTGTTGACAGGGGGCACCGGGGAGCTGTTTTTT.

This chain links TRBV7-9 with TRBJ2-1, with D possibly matching TRBD2 (6 bases). Trimming removed 6 bases at V and 10 bases at J, with 16 bases between. This CDR3 contains 13 residues. Germline values: CDR1 SEHNR, CDR2 FQNEAQ (reference sequence). The CDR3 sequence: CASRQISGREQFF. CDR3 coding DNA: TGTGCCAGCAGACAAATCAGTGGGAGGGAGCAGTTCTTC.